This T cell receptor (beta chain) came from a study of blood T cells in healthy people across ages. Study observations and caveats: Diversity estimates drawn from one million T cells were deemed underestimates.

Next came a second PCR, run for roughly 7 to 12 cycles, which used a sample-barcoded 5' primer along with a J-beta primer mix. TCRdb reprocessed the 5' RACE reads with MiXCR, giving one entry per CDR3 protein. The data contain 550,000 to 600,000 distinct CDR3 sequences, around 50% of them singletons. In terms of origin and age, donors were healthy Caucasian individuals from Russia aged roughly 6 to 95. This clonotype was counted a few times. Its cognate antigen is unknown. Trimming cost V 5 bases and J 5 bases; bases outside gene matches: 8. This CDR3 has 15 amino acids. The chain employs TRBV12-3 or TRBV12-4 and TRBJ2-1; the match to TRBD2 covers 8 bases. The TCR comes from a man older than 75 in good health. The material sequenced was blood. The CDR3 loop is CASSPKGLGNNEQFF. The CDR3 DNA sequence: TGTGCCAGCAGTCCTAAGGGACTAGGTAACAATGAGCAGTTCTTC.